This T cell receptor beta chain was captured in a study of shared clonotypes between healthy human individuals. The method was immunoSEQ multiplex PCR; TCRdb's version includes in-frame clones alone and lacks a portion of them. The sample includes about 700,000 clones, around 92% seen only once; the top ten take approximately 24%. General study results and limits: Generally, estimated richness proved larger in naive subsets than it did in memory subsets.

As for this clone: The antigen remains unidentified.

Per the germline V gene, CDR1 is LNHDA and CDR2 is SQIVND (reference sequence). This CDR3 is 16 amino acids long. V lost 7 bases and J lost 1; bases outside the gene matches: 10. CD45RO negativity and positive selection for CCR7 defined naive CD8 cells, a population that excluded terminally differentiated effector memory CD45RA+ cells. The V and J genes are TRBV19 and TRBJ1-5; 7 bases are shared with TRBD1. The clonotype comes from a man aged 25-45 years in good health. Sequenced: naive CD8+ T cells sorted from blood. The CDR3 nucleotides are TGTGCCAGTAAACACGCAGGGGGAGAAAGCAATCAGCCCCAGCATTTT. Translating it yields CASKHAGGESNQPQHF. The entire variable domain, with the rest obtained from reference TRBV19 and TRBJ1-5, is as follows: DGGITQSPKYLFRKEGQNVTLSCEQNLNHDAMYWYRQDPGQGLRLIYYSQIVNDFQKGDIAEGYSVSREKKESFPLTVTSAQKNPTAFYLCASKHAGGESNQPQHFGDGTRLSIL.